This TCR beta chain was recovered during a study of blood T cells in healthy people across ages. A second about 7 to 11 cycle PCR used barcoded and J-beta primers. The study obtained at least 2.5 million CDR3-containing paired-end reads from every sample. TCRdb analysed the 5' RACE reads with MiXCR anew, one entry per CDR3 protein. This table holds 1.8 million or so distinct CDR3 sequences, roughly 43% found once. Looked up from germline, CDR1 is LGHNA and CDR2 is YSLEER. This CDR3 comprises 14 residues. The V gene lost 3 bases and the J gene lost 6 bases, with 14 bases spanning the gap. Sequencing used blood. V is TRBV4-3 and J is TRBJ1-2; tentative D call: TRBD1 (6 bases). This receptor was identified in a human donor in good health. The CDR3 DNA is TGCGCCAGCAGCCACCAGGGACAATCTAATGGCTACACCTTC. It yields the protein CASSHQGQSNGYTF.